Listed below are T cell receptor beta chains from one sample, sequenced in a study of blood T cell repertoires in COVID-19. Using immunoSEQ multiplex PCR, the repertoire was profiled, and TCRdb retains in-frame clones only, with some absent. This sample has 250,000 or so clones, with around 93% found just once. Input material: PBMCs or T cells enriched from blood (not recorded which). All receptors derive from a man aged 35 to 55 who had been exposed to COVID-19. Each CDR3 is given with its conserved first and last residue. Fields, in order: CDR3 protein, CDR3 DNA, clone size, V gene, J gene, D gene. D genes are given only for firm matches. Clone size is not always given. Where it is, it says once, few, many or a class for expanded clones.

cdr3_aa: CASRTGNWEPQHF
cdr3_nt: TGTGCCAGTAGGACAGGGAATTGGGAGCCCCAGCATTTT
clone_size: .
v_call: TRBV19
j_call: TRBJ1-5
d_call: TRBD1

cdr3_aa: CASRSGSNQPQHF
cdr3_nt: TGTGCCAGTAGGTCGGGGAGCAATCAGCCCCAGCATTTT
clone_size: .
v_call: TRBV19
j_call: TRBJ1-5
d_call: .

cdr3_aa: CASSKDLEGYTF
cdr3_nt: TGTGCCAGCAGCAAAGACCTGGAGGGCTACACCTTC
clone_size: .
v_call: TRBV28
j_call: TRBJ1-2
d_call: .

cdr3_aa: CASSIPGTAEKLFF
cdr3_nt: TGTGCCAGCAGCATCCCTGGGACAGCTGAAAAACTGTTTTTT
clone_size: once
v_call: TRBV21-1
j_call: TRBJ1-4
d_call: .

cdr3_aa: CASSQDKVRAGNYGYTF
cdr3_nt: TGCGCCAGCAGCCAAGATAAAGTAAGGGCAGGGAACTATGGCTACACCTTC
clone_size: .
v_call: TRBV4-3
j_call: TRBJ1-2
d_call: .

cdr3_aa: CASSPGTGDLYGYTF
cdr3_nt: TGTGCCAGCAGCCCAGGGACAGGAGACCTCTATGGCTACACCTTC
clone_size: .
v_call: TRBV3-1/TRBV3-2
j_call: TRBJ1-2
d_call: TRBD1

cdr3_aa: CASRSGQHQETQYF
cdr3_nt: TGTGCCAGTAGATCGGGACAGCACCAAGAGACCCAGTACTTC
clone_size: .
v_call: TRBV19
j_call: TRBJ2-5
d_call: TRBD1

cdr3_aa: CASSPRDLVVDTQYF
cdr3_nt: TGTGCCAGCAGCCCGCGGGACTTAGTCGTGGATACGCAGTATTTT
clone_size: .
v_call: TRBV3-1/TRBV3-2
j_call: TRBJ2-3
d_call: .

cdr3_aa: CTSSQDRTGTNEKLFF
cdr3_nt: TGCACCAGCAGCCAAGATAGAACCGGGACTAATGAAAAACTGTTTTTT
clone_size: .
v_call: TRBV1
j_call: TRBJ1-4
d_call: .

cdr3_aa: CASTLSGQSSPLHF
cdr3_nt: TGCGCCAGCACCCTTTCAGGGCAAAGTTCACCCCTCCACTTT
clone_size: .
v_call: TRBV5-1
j_call: TRBJ1-6
d_call: .

cdr3_aa: CSVGGATGGNQPQHF
cdr3_nt: TGCAGCGTTGGAGGGGCGACAGGGGGCAATCAGCCCCAGCATTTT
clone_size: .
v_call: TRBV29-1
j_call: TRBJ1-5
d_call: TRBD1

cdr3_aa: CASSLGQGYGYTF
cdr3_nt: TGTGCCAGCAGCTTGGGACAGGGTTATGGCTACACCTTC
clone_size: .
v_call: TRBV7-2
j_call: TRBJ1-2
d_call: TRBD1

cdr3_aa: CASSTTQGGEKLFF
cdr3_nt: TGTGCCAGTAGTACCACACAGGGGGGTGAAAAACTGTTTTTT
clone_size: .
v_call: TRBV19
j_call: TRBJ1-4
d_call: TRBD1

cdr3_aa: CASSDEGTGSWPQHF
cdr3_nt: TGTGCCAGCTCAGACGAAGGGACAGGCTCGTGGCCCCAGCATTTT
clone_size: once
v_call: TRBV18
j_call: TRBJ1-5
d_call: TRBD1

cdr3_aa: CASSEAELDEAFF
cdr3_nt: TGTGCCAGCAGTGAAGCGGAGTTGGATGAAGCTTTCTTT
clone_size: .
v_call: TRBV2
j_call: TRBJ1-1
d_call: .

cdr3_aa: CASSEAGLAGAASYEQYF
cdr3_nt: TGTGCCAGCAGTGAAGCGGGACTAGCGGGAGCCGCCTCCTACGAGCAGTACTTC
clone_size: few
v_call: TRBV2
j_call: TRBJ2-7
d_call: TRBD2

cdr3_aa: CASSLPGAYGYTF
cdr3_nt: TGTGCCAGCAGTTTACCAGGGGCCTATGGCTACACCTTC
clone_size: .
v_call: TRBV28
j_call: TRBJ1-2
d_call: .

cdr3_aa: CATSRESGSSYNEQFF
cdr3_nt: TGTGCCACCAGCAGGGAAAGCGGGAGCTCCTACAATGAGCAGTTCTTC
clone_size: .
v_call: TRBV15
j_call: TRBJ2-1
d_call: TRBD2

cdr3_aa: CASSDSGGYGYTF
cdr3_nt: TGTGCCAGCAGTGACTCTGGCGGCTATGGCTACACCTTC
clone_size: .
v_call: TRBV6-4
j_call: TRBJ1-2
d_call: .

cdr3_aa: CASRLTGGNTEAFF
cdr3_nt: TGTGCCAGCAGGTTGACAGGGGGCAACACTGAAGCTTTCTTT
clone_size: .
v_call: TRBV2
j_call: TRBJ1-1
d_call: TRBD1

cdr3_aa: CSGRLAGGPNTGELFF
cdr3_nt: TGCAGCGGCCGACTAGCGGGAGGCCCGAACACCGGGGAGCTGTTTTTT
clone_size: .
v_call: TRBV29-1
j_call: TRBJ2-2
d_call: TRBD2

cdr3_aa: CASSTGTGGTYEQYF
cdr3_nt: TGCGCCAGCAGCACAGGGACAGGTGGAACCTACGAGCAGTACTTC
clone_size: .
v_call: TRBV5-1
j_call: TRBJ2-7
d_call: TRBD1

cdr3_aa: CASSFQENTEAFF
cdr3_nt: TGTGCCAGCTCATTCCAGGAGAACACTGAAGCTTTCTTT
clone_size: .
v_call: TRBV18
j_call: TRBJ1-1
d_call: .

cdr3_aa: CASSPGLAYNEQFF
cdr3_nt: TGCGCCAGCAGCCCGGGACTAGCCTACAATGAGCAGTTCTTC
clone_size: .
v_call: TRBV4-3
j_call: TRBJ2-1
d_call: TRBD2

cdr3_aa: CASSFGNNEQFF
cdr3_nt: TGTGCCAGCAGCTTCGGTAACAATGAGCAGTTCTTC
clone_size: once
v_call: TRBV7-3
j_call: TRBJ2-1
d_call: .

cdr3_aa: CASSPSTFGLDGNQPQHF
cdr3_nt: TGTGCCAGCAGCCCTTCGACATTCGGCCTGGATGGCAATCAGCCCCAGCATTTT
clone_size: .
v_call: TRBV7-8
j_call: TRBJ1-5
d_call: .

cdr3_aa: CASSFTGVSNYGYTF
cdr3_nt: TGTGCCAGCAGCTTCACAGGGGTTTCTAACTATGGCTACACCTTC
clone_size: .
v_call: TRBV9
j_call: TRBJ1-2
d_call: TRBD1

cdr3_aa: CASSESGRGYTDTQYF
cdr3_nt: TGTGCCAGCAGCGAATCGGGGCGGGGATACACAGATACGCAGTATTTT
clone_size: .
v_call: TRBV9
j_call: TRBJ2-3
d_call: .

cdr3_aa: CASSRQGGEKLFF
cdr3_nt: TGTGCCAGCAGTCGACAGGGAGGTGAAAAACTGTTTTTT
clone_size: .
v_call: TRBV6-5
j_call: TRBJ1-4
d_call: TRBD1

cdr3_aa: CASSSAGGPNEQFF
cdr3_nt: TGCGCCAGCAGCTCCGCGGGAGGGCCCAATGAGCAGTTCTTC
clone_size: once
v_call: TRBV5-1
j_call: TRBJ2-1
d_call: TRBD2

cdr3_aa: CASSPGTDANYGYTF
cdr3_nt: TGTGCCAGCTCACCCGGGACAGACGCTAACTATGGCTACACCTTC
clone_size: .
v_call: TRBV18
j_call: TRBJ1-2
d_call: TRBD1

cdr3_aa: CATSSGEGVGTEAFF
cdr3_nt: TGTGCCACCAGCAGTGGTGAGGGAGTGGGCACTGAAGCTTTCTTT
clone_size: .
v_call: TRBV15
j_call: TRBJ1-1
d_call: .

cdr3_aa: CASSGRWTSGANVLTF
cdr3_nt: TGTGCCAGTAGTGGACGATGGACATCTGGGGCCAACGTCCTGACTTTC
clone_size: few
v_call: TRBV19
j_call: TRBJ2-6
d_call: .

cdr3_aa: CASSQEAGGNTEAFF
cdr3_nt: TGTGCCAGCAGCCAAGAGGCGGGAGGTAACACTGAAGCTTTCTTT
clone_size: once
v_call: TRBV11-2
j_call: TRBJ1-1
d_call: .

cdr3_aa: CASSSMAANTGAGGYTF
cdr3_nt: TGCGCCAGCAGCTCGATGGCTGCCAACACAGGGGCCGGTGGCTACACCTTC
clone_size: .
v_call: TRBV5-1
j_call: TRBJ1-2
d_call: TRBD1

cdr3_aa: CASSPRQRSYEQYF
cdr3_nt: TGTGCCAGCAGCCCACGACAAAGATCCTACGAGCAGTACTTC
clone_size: .
v_call: TRBV5-6
j_call: TRBJ2-7
d_call: .

cdr3_aa: CASSQTVSGGEQYF
cdr3_nt: TGTGCCAGCAGCCAAACCGTATCAGGGGGCGAGCAGTACTTC
clone_size: .
v_call: TRBV3-1/TRBV3-2
j_call: TRBJ2-7
d_call: TRBD1

cdr3_aa: CSVASGAYNEQFF
cdr3_nt: TGCAGCGTTGCTAGCGGGGCATACAATGAGCAGTTCTTC
clone_size: .
v_call: TRBV29-1
j_call: TRBJ2-1
d_call: TRBD2

cdr3_aa: CASRDTLGRAEAFF
cdr3_nt: TGTGCCAGCAGGGACACGCTGGGAAGGGCTGAAGCTTTCTTT
clone_size: .
v_call: TRBV6-5
j_call: TRBJ1-1
d_call: .

cdr3_aa: CAIKRWDRGYYEQYF
cdr3_nt: TGTGCCATCAAAAGGTGGGACAGGGGCTACTACGAGCAGTACTTC
clone_size: medium-sized
v_call: TRBV10-3
j_call: TRBJ2-7
d_call: TRBD1

cdr3_aa: CASSLDSIYEQYF
cdr3_nt: TGTGCCAGCAGCCTCGACTCGATCTACGAGCAGTACTTC
clone_size: .
v_call: TRBV28
j_call: TRBJ2-7
d_call: .

cdr3_aa: CASIIAEPGEQYF
cdr3_nt: TGTGCCAGCATCATAGCGGAGCCGGGAGAGCAGTACTTC
clone_size: .
v_call: TRBV6-5
j_call: TRBJ2-7
d_call: .

cdr3_aa: CASSLIGVDNEQFF
cdr3_nt: TGTGCCAGCAGTTTAATAGGAGTGGACAATGAGCAGTTCTTC
clone_size: .
v_call: TRBV28
j_call: TRBJ2-1
d_call: .

cdr3_aa: CASSAKGQNNYGYTF
cdr3_nt: TGTGCCAGCAGCGCAAAGGGACAGAATAACTATGGCTACACCTTC
clone_size: once
v_call: TRBV7-9
j_call: TRBJ1-2
d_call: TRBD1

cdr3_aa: CASSSETGGFDEQYF
cdr3_nt: TGTGCCAGCAGCTCAGAAACAGGGGGCTTCGACGAGCAGTACTTC
clone_size: once
v_call: TRBV7-6
j_call: TRBJ2-7
d_call: TRBD1

cdr3_aa: CSGYKTGTGAGELFF
cdr3_nt: TGCAGCGGTTATAAGACGGGGACAGGGGCCGGGGAGCTGTTTTTT
clone_size: .
v_call: TRBV29-1
j_call: TRBJ2-2
d_call: TRBD1

cdr3_aa: CASSPMTDRVYGYTF
cdr3_nt: TGCGCCAGCAGCCCAATGACCGACAGGGTCTACGGCTACACCTTC
clone_size: once
v_call: TRBV4-3
j_call: TRBJ1-2
d_call: TRBD1

cdr3_aa: CASSSYTTDTQYF
cdr3_nt: TGTGCCAGCAGCTCCTATACTACAGATACGCAGTATTTT
clone_size: .
v_call: TRBV7-8
j_call: TRBJ2-3
d_call: .

cdr3_aa: CASSLDHMNTEAFF
cdr3_nt: TGTGCCAGCAGCTTGGATCACATGAACACTGAAGCTTTCTTT
clone_size: .
v_call: TRBV5-4
j_call: TRBJ1-1
d_call: .

cdr3_aa: CASSKGESSQPQHF
cdr3_nt: TGTGCCAGCAGCAAAGGGGAGTCCAGTCAGCCCCAGCATTTT
clone_size: .
v_call: TRBV21-1
j_call: TRBJ1-5
d_call: .

cdr3_aa: CASSLTGLNYEQYF
cdr3_nt: TGTGCCAGCAGCTTAACTGGACTAAACTACGAGCAGTACTTC
clone_size: .
v_call: TRBV11-2
j_call: TRBJ2-7
d_call: .

cdr3_aa: CASRRTDLIYGYTF
cdr3_nt: TGTGCCAGCAGACGGACAGACTTAATCTATGGCTACACCTTC
clone_size: .
v_call: TRBV27
j_call: TRBJ1-2
d_call: .

cdr3_aa: CASSEGSNSPLHF
cdr3_nt: TGCGCCAGCAGTGAAGGGAGTAATTCACCCCTCCACTTT
clone_size: .
v_call: TRBV10-2
j_call: TRBJ1-6
d_call: .